A selection of T cell receptor beta chains follows, all from one sample in a study of CD8+ T cells in alopecia areata. Only in-frame clones appear in the TCRdb table, and some are missing; sequencing was by immunoSEQ multiplex PCR. The sample holds hundreds of thousands of clones, under 80% seen once. The input for sequencing was CD4+ T cells sorted from blood, taken at week 0. Receptor source: a human donor with alopecia areata. Each CDR3 is given with its conserved first and last residue. A D gene is named only where the DNA matches it firmly. A clone size is listed for some rows: how often the clone was seen (once, few, many), or a class if it is expanded.

D: NA
size: NA
V: TRBV30
J: TRBJ2-1
CDR3: CAWSGTGWVNEQFF
DNA: TGTGCCTGGAGTGGGACCGGTTGGGTCAATGAGCAGTTCTTC

D: NA
size: few
V: TRBV29-1
J: TRBJ1-2
CDR3: CSASGGIRNYGYTF
DNA: TGCAGTGCCTCGGGGGGGATCCGTAACTATGGCTACACCTTC

D: NA
size: NA
V: TRBV30
J: TRBJ2-7
CDR3: CAWSALTASYEQYF
DNA: TGTGCCTGGAGTGCCCTGACCGCCTCCTACGAGCAGTACTTC

D: NA
size: few
V: TRBV25-1
J: TRBJ2-3
CDR3: CASSDRTDTQYF
DNA: TGTGCCAGCAGTGACCGCACAGATACGCAGTATTTT

D: NA
size: few
V: TRBV11-2
J: TRBJ2-7
CDR3: CASSLNDWNEQYF
DNA: TGTGCCAGCAGCTTAAACGACTGGAACGAGCAGTACTTC

D: NA
size: NA
V: TRBV30
J: TRBJ2-1
CDR3: CACLLGTFEQFF
DNA: TGTGCCTGCCTCCTTGGGACTTTTGAGCAGTTCTTC

D: NA
size: NA
V: TRBV29-1
J: TRBJ2-7
CDR3: CSATFISTYEQYF
DNA: TGCAGCGCGACATTTATATCTACCTACGAGCAGTACTTC

D: NA
size: NA
V: TRBV5-6
J: TRBJ1-1
CDR3: CASSLQGGGTEAFF
DNA: TGTGCCAGCAGCTTGCAGGGCGGCGGCACTGAAGCTTTCTTT

D: NA
size: NA
V: TRBV7-2
J: TRBJ2-1
CDR3: CASSPRTGSYNEQFF
DNA: TGTGCCAGCAGCCCCAGGACGGGCTCCTACAATGAGCAGTTCTTC

D: NA
size: NA
V: TRBV11-3
J: TRBJ2-5
CDR3: CASSPRGGAPYF
DNA: TGTGCCAGCAGCCCCCGTGGCGGGGCACCTTACTTC

D: TRBD1
size: NA
V: TRBV5-1
J: TRBJ1-4
CDR3: CASSLGNSGQGEKLFF
DNA: TGCGCCAGCAGCTTAGGGAACTCCGGACAGGGGGAAAAACTGTTTTTT

D: NA
size: NA
V: TRBV5-6
J: TRBJ2-7
CDR3: CASSLSLNHLPYEQYF
DNA: TGTGCCAGCAGCTTGTCTTTGAACCACCTTCCCTACGAGCAGTACTTC

D: NA
size: NA
V: TRBV6-1
J: TRBJ1-4
CDR3: CASSDVSPPSTGLFF
DNA: TGTGCCAGCAGTGATGTGTCCCCTCCGTCTACAGGGCTGTTTTTT

D: TRBD1
size: NA
V: TRBV27
J: TRBJ2-7
CDR3: CASSLTIGTGNGEQYF
DNA: TGTGCCAGCAGTCTAACGATTGGGACAGGGAATGGCGAGCAGTACTTC

D: NA
size: few
V: TRBV25-1
J: TRBJ1-6
CDR3: CASSESEYNSPLHF
DNA: TGTGCCAGCAGTGAATCCGAGTATAATTCACCCCTCCACTTT

D: NA
size: NA
V: TRBV5-1
J: TRBJ2-1
CDR3: CASSLEVGSSYNEQFF
DNA: TGCGCCAGCAGCTTGGAGGTAGGGAGCTCCTACAATGAGCAGTTCTTC

D: NA
size: NA
V: TRBV30
J: TRBJ2-6
CDR3: CAWSRKGSGANVLTF
DNA: TGTGCCTGGAGTCGGAAGGGCTCTGGGGCCAACGTCCTGACTTTC

D: NA
size: NA
V: TRBV5-6
J: TRBJ1-1
CDR3: CASSLLYTEAFF
DNA: TGTGCCAGCAGCTTGTTATACACTGAAGCTTTCTTT

D: NA
size: once
V: TRBV30
J: TRBJ2-5
CDR3: CAWSRANQETQYF
DNA: TGTGCCTGGAGTCGAGCAAACCAAGAGACCCAGTACTTC

D: NA
size: NA
V: TRBV19
J: TRBJ2-5
CDR3: CASSLVGGETQYF
DNA: TGTGCCAGTAGCCTAGTGGGCGGAGAGACCCAGTACTTC

D: TRBD2
size: NA
V: TRBV27
J: TRBJ2-5
CDR3: CASSEGRGGGFSETQYF
DNA: TGTGCCAGCAGCGAAGGGCGGGGCGGGGGATTTTCAGAGACCCAGTACTTC

D: NA
size: NA
V: TRBV6-6
J: TRBJ2-3
CDR3: CASSSPPDTQYF
DNA: TGTGCCAGCAGTTCCCCACCAGATACGCAGTATTTT

D: NA
size: NA
V: TRBV7-9
J: TRBJ2-4
CDR3: CASSKILAKNIQYF
DNA: TGTGCCAGCAGCAAAATCTTAGCCAAAAACATTCAGTACTTC

D: TRBD2
size: few
V: TRBV7-9
J: TRBJ2-2
CDR3: CASLGLAGRNTGELFF
DNA: TGTGCCAGCCTCGGGCTAGCGGGGCGGAACACCGGGGAGCTGTTTTTT

D: NA
size: NA
V: TRBV30
J: TRBJ1-1
CDR3: CAWMTHGYTEAFF
DNA: TGTGCCTGGATGACTCATGGGTACACTGAAGCTTTCTTT

D: NA
size: NA
V: TRBV7-3
J: TRBJ2-5
CDR3: CASSLRGSETQYF
DNA: TGTGCCAGCAGCTTAAGGGGTAGCGAGACCCAGTACTTC

D: NA
size: NA
V: TRBV7-2
J: TRBJ2-2
CDR3: CASSSRQRYTGELFF
DNA: TGTGCCAGCAGCTCGAGACAGCGCTACACCGGGGAGCTGTTTTTT

D: NA
size: NA
V: TRBV9
J: TRBJ2-3
CDR3: CASSPEVAGRTDTQYF
DNA: TGTGCCAGCAGCCCTGAGGTAGCAGGAAGGACAGATACGCAGTATTTT

D: TRBD1
size: NA
V: TRBV9
J: TRBJ1-3
CDR3: CASSVGQGPGNTIYF
DNA: TGTGCCAGCAGCGTGGGACAGGGGCCTGGAAACACCATATATTTT

D: NA
size: NA
V: TRBV7-2
J: TRBJ2-7
CDR3: CASSLRQGSYEQYF
DNA: TGTGCCAGCAGCTTAAGGCAGGGATCCTACGAGCAGTACTTC

D: TRBD1
size: NA
V: TRBV10-3
J: TRBJ2-1
CDR3: CAVRTGGKNEQFF
DNA: TGTGCCGTTAGGACAGGGGGCAAAAATGAGCAGTTCTTC

D: NA
size: NA
V: TRBV27
J: TRBJ2-7
CDR3: CASSLRGTYEQYF
DNA: TGTGCCAGCAGTTTGCGGGGAACCTACGAGCAGTACTTC

D: TRBD1
size: NA
V: TRBV5-4
J: TRBJ1-4
CDR3: CASSITGGRDEKLFF
DNA: TGTGCCAGCAGTATCACAGGGGGAAGGGATGAAAAACTGTTTTTT

D: NA
size: NA
V: TRBV29-1
J: TRBJ2-7
CDR3: CSVLGSTLGEQYF
DNA: TGCAGCGTTCTTGGGTCCACCCTAGGCGAGCAGTACTTC

D: NA
size: NA
V: TRBV2
J: TRBJ1-2
CDR3: CASSEEGAGGYTF
DNA: TGTGCCAGCAGTGAAGAGGGCGCGGGTGGCTACACCTTC

D: NA
size: NA
V: TRBV30
J: TRBJ2-7
CDR3: CAWTLGVEQYF
DNA: TGTGCCTGGACCCTAGGGGTCGAGCAGTACTTC

D: NA
size: once
V: TRBV5-1
J: TRBJ2-5
CDR3: CASRTASLQETQYF
DNA: TGCGCCAGCCGAACGGCCTCCCTTCAAGAGACCCAGTACTTC

D: NA
size: few
V: TRBV5-1
J: TRBJ2-6
CDR3: CASSSEGRGANVLTF
DNA: TGCGCCAGCAGCTCCGAGGGCCGTGGGGCCAACGTCCTGACTTTC

D: NA
size: NA
V: TRBV18
J: TRBJ2-7
CDR3: CASSPLSPYEQYF
DNA: TGTGCCAGCTCACCGCTCAGTCCTTACGAGCAGTACTTC

D: TRBD1
size: NA
V: TRBV7-9
J: TRBJ2-1
CDR3: CASSLVPRGQGSNEQFF
DNA: TGTGCCAGCAGCTTAGTCCCTAGGGGACAGGGGAGCAATGAGCAGTTCTTC

D: TRBD1
size: NA
V: TRBV6-5
J: TRBJ1-2
CDR3: CASSRTGSNYGYTF
DNA: TGTGCCAGCAGTCGGACAGGATCAAACTATGGCTACACCTTC

D: TRBD1
size: NA
V: TRBV19
J: TRBJ2-5
CDR3: CASSTGQVQETQYF
DNA: TGTGCCAGTAGTACCGGACAGGTCCAAGAGACCCAGTACTTC